This TCR beta chain was sequenced for a study of T cells in Graves' hyperthyroidism and ophthalmopathy. TCR beta CDR3 region amplification was performed from RNA transcripts. An initial round of RT-PCR targeting the TCR CDR3 relied on the HTBI primer set. TCRdb reprocessed the multiplex PCR reads with MiXCR, giving one entry per CDR3 protein. The table has 500,000 to 800,000 distinct CDR3 sequences, approximately 42% seen once. There are a few counts of this clonotype. Its antigen is still unknown. It was uncontrolled infection, other autoimmune disease, pregnancy or lactation that excluded patients. Study-wide points: In blood, most of the thyroid clonotypes expanded above 0.001 were also present.

Trimming removed 8 bases at V and 5 bases at J, with 9 bases between. There are 11 residues in the CDR3. Germline V gene lookup returns CDR1 SGHTA and CDR2 FQGNSA. The sequence came from an adult man with Graves' disease, either hyperthyroidism or ophthalmopathy (not recorded which). The sample comprised peripheral blood or thyroid tissue (not recorded which). V usage is TRBV7-2 and J usage is TRBJ2-5; unclear D gene. The CDR3 nucleotides are TGTGCCAGCGGGCATCTGGAGACCCAGTACTTC. This codes for CASGHLETQYF.